Listed below are T cell receptor beta chains from one sample, sequenced in a study of T cells in localized non-small cell lung cancer. Sequenced by immunoSEQ multiplex PCR; TCRdb stores in-frame clones only, minus some. In the table there are around 41,000 clones, around nine tenths of which are singletons. This specimen consisted of peripheral blood, obtained before any cancer treatment. All receptors derive from a female donor over 55 with stage I squamous cell lung carcinoma. Both conserved end residues are part of each CDR3. Fields, in order: V gene, D gene, J gene, CDR3 protein. The D gene is left open where the match is weak.

>TRBV5-1|.|TRBJ2-7
CASSSRTGSYEQYF
>TRBV18|TRBD1|TRBJ1-1
CASSPRGQVGNTEAFF
>TRBV7-2|.|TRBJ2-6
CASSIGVAGANVLTF
>TRBV6-1|TRBD2|TRBJ2-1
CASFLGLGSYNEQFF
>TRBV18|.|TRBJ2-5
CASSPKTTQETQYF
>TRBV6-5|.|TRBJ2-5
CASSYSSGTSRETQYF
>TRBV7-3|TRBD2|TRBJ2-3
CASSLYSGRAGTDTQYF
>TRBV19|TRBD1|TRBJ1-2
CASSRQGSYGYTF
>TRBV19|.|TRBJ2-1
CASRMFHGPRGNEQFF
>TRBV10-3|.|TRBJ2-1
CAISESALGYNEQFF
>TRBV14|TRBD2|TRBJ2-3
CASSRGLAWSTDTQYF
>TRBV6-5|TRBD1|TRBJ2-7
CASSFLGQAIEQYF
>TRBV10-3|.|TRBJ2-7
CAISDPGTRSSEQYF
>TRBV5-6|.|TRBJ2-7
CASSLLSVGSETYEQYF
>TRBV7-8|.|TRBJ1-1
CASSLSRNTEAFF
>TRBV11-2|TRBD1|TRBJ1-3
CASSPVTGGNTIYF
>TRBV19|.|TRBJ2-7
CASSLAGTRPLINYEQYF
>TRBV7-7|TRBD2|TRBJ2-1
CASSPRLAGPVSYNEQFF
>TRBV6-5|.|TRBJ1-2
CASSYETAKGEEGYTF
>TRBV7-6|.|TRBJ1-5
CASSPNLGGQPQHF
>TRBV27|.|TRBJ2-3
CASGYRALTDTQYF
>TRBV2|.|TRBJ2-3
CASSDWRNPSTDTQYF
>TRBV19|TRBD2|TRBJ2-1
CASSTLAGLAGVYNEQFF
>TRBV4-3|TRBD1|TRBJ2-5
CASSQNRGSGETQYF
>TRBV5-6|.|TRBJ2-7
CASSLGVNRRTSYEQYF
>TRBV7-2|.|TRBJ2-2
CASSIGTGYGELFF
>TRBV7-3|.|TRBJ2-5
CASSPSPQETQYF
>TRBV29-1|TRBD1|TRBJ1-3
CSVEDRQGDAGNTIYF
>TRBV6-4|.|TRBJ1-5
CASMPSGQHHSNQPQHF
>TRBV15|.|TRBJ1-4
CATTPRWGEKLFF
>TRBV9|TRBD1|TRBJ1-2
CASSVATGFYGYTF
>TRBV29-1|.|TRBJ1-2
CSVHAGDNYGYTF
>TRBV5-1|.|TRBJ2-7
CASTLGGDSFGEQYF
>TRBV11-3|.|TRBJ1-5
CASSWWGRDSNQPQHF